The 13 T cell receptor beta chains reported below all come from one sample, sequenced in a study of cytomegalovirus exposure and HLA in healthy donors. Primers: 60 Vbeta forward and 13 Jbeta reverse. The repertoire was sequenced with immunoSEQ multiplex PCR; TCRdb's copy has only in-frame clones and lacks some. In the table there are 150,000 to 200,000 clones, just under 80% of which are singletons. Sequenced material: PBMCs. These receptors came from a woman in her forties or fifties in good health and CMV-seropositive.

J is TRBJ1-1 and V is TRBV7-9; the match to TRBD1 covers 7 bases. V lost 2 bases, J lost 7 bases, and 4 bases stayed unmatched. Germline V gene sequence: CDR1 SEHNR, CDR2 FQNEAQ (reference sequence). CDR3 length: 13 amino acids. CDR3 coding DNA: TGTGCCAGCAGCTTAAGACAGGGTGATGAAGCTTTCTTT. Protein product: CASSLRQGDEAFF.

The chain recombines TRBV5-1 with TRBJ1-2; TRBD1 matches at 9 bases. CDR1 is SGHRS and CDR2 is YFSETQ in the germline V gene. Trimming cost V 3 bases and J 4 bases; bases outside gene matches: 13. The length of the CDR3 is 17 residues. In nucleotides, the CDR3 is TGCGCCAGCAGCTCCAGGACAGGGGTGGATTTGGGCTATGGCTACACCTTC. Its protein is CASSSRTGVDLGYGYTF.

The J gene is TRBJ1-2, the V gene TRBV18; 8 bases fit TRBD1. This CDR3 is built from 12 residues. J gave up 6 bases and V 6 bases, and 3 bases lay outside the gene matches. The germline V gene has CDR1 KGHSH and CDR2 LQKENI. CDR3 residues: CASSSTGDGYTF. The CDR3 nucleotides read TGTGCCAGCTCCTCGACAGGGGATGGCTACACCTTC.

The chain joins TRBV5-1 to TRBJ2-7; maybe TRBD1 (7 bases). CDR1 is SGHRS and CDR2 is YFSETQ in the germline V gene. This CDR3 is 15 amino acids long. Deletions cut 0 bases from V and 2 bases from J, with 12 bases between. DNA of the CDR3: TGCGCCAGCAGCTTGGGCGGGACAGCCACCTACGAGCAGTACTTC. Its protein product is CASSLGGTATYEQYF.

The chain couples TRBV7-3 to TRBJ2-1, with D tentatively TRBD1 (6 bases). Trimming removed 5 bases at V and 9 bases at J, with 14 bases between. Per the germline V gene, CDR1 is SGHTA and CDR2 is FQGTGA. This CDR3 comprises 13 residues. The CDR3 here is CASSLDQGREQFF. CDR3 sequence (DNA): TGTGCCAGCAGCCTAGATCAGGGGCGTGAGCAGTTCTTC.

In its sample, this clone was seen a few times. V usage is TRBV10-3 and J usage is TRBJ1-4, with 9 bases identical to TRBD1. The CDR3 totals 13 residues. With 10 bases clipped from V and 8 bases from J, the junction kept 8 bases outside the gene matches. CDR1 is ENHRY and CDR2 is SYGVKD in the germline V gene. The CDR3 DNA sequence: TGTGCCACCGGTGACAGGGGGAACGAAAAACTGTTTTTT. As protein: CATGDRGNEKLFF.

CDR3 sequence (DNA): TGTGCCAGCAGTTATCTCAGGGGAGTCGAGACCCAGTACTTC. Its protein product is CASSYLRGVETQYF. This rearrangement joins TRBV6-5 to TRBJ2-5; maybe TRBD1 (6 bases). Per the germline V gene, CDR1 is MNHEY and CDR2 is SVGAGI. Trimming cost V 3 bases and J 5 bases, with 13 bases left between them. The CDR3 runs to 14 residues.

The chain employs TRBV7-8 and TRBJ1-5; D remains unclear. Germline lookup yields CDR1 SGHVS and CDR2 FQNEAQ. V shed 1 base and J shed 5 bases, with 15 bases lying between them. This CDR3 contains 16 residues. CDR3 sequence reads: CASSLGGGLGDQPQHF. CDR3 coding DNA: TGTGCCAGCAGCTTAGGAGGTGGGCTCGGGGATCAGCCCCAGCATTTT.

The chain joins TRBV7-2 to TRBJ1-3, with D hard to call. V was clipped by 6 bases and J by 0 bases, with 12 bases between them. Germline V gives CDR1 SGHTA, CDR2 FQGNSA. This CDR3 has 15 residues. As DNA, the CDR3 is TGTGCCAGCAGTCTTACTCGAAACTCTGGAAACACCATATATTTT. It is translated as CASSLTRNSGNTIYF.

DNA for the CDR3: TGCGCCAGCAGCTGGGGGACAGGGTACGAGCAGTACTTC. Translated, it gives CASSWGTGYEQYF. This chain uses TRBV5-1 with TRBJ2-7; TRBD1 aligns across 9 bases. CDR3 length equals 13 residues. The germline CDR1 and CDR2 sequences are SGHRS and YFSETQ. Losses at the gene ends were 3 bases for V and 4 bases for J; bases not matched to a gene: 2.

The V gene is TRBV6-5, the J gene TRBJ2-1; possible D gene TRBD1, 6 bases. The CDR3 contains 14 residues. V was trimmed by 5 bases and J by 5 bases, leaving 13 bases between them. Germline loops: CDR1 MNHEY, CDR2 SVGAGI. The CDR3 protein is CASSPGTLNNEQFF. The CDR3, as DNA: TGTGCCAGCAGTCCCGGGACACTAAACAATGAGCAGTTCTTC.

This rearrangement joins TRBV10-3 to TRBJ1-4, with 10 positions matching TRBD1. The CDR3 loop spans 15 amino acids. The trim removed 10 bases at V and 4 bases at J, leaving 9 bases unmatched. The germline gives CDR1 ENHRY, CDR2 SYGVKD. This CDR3 is CASRGGTGDNEKLFF. The CDR3 nucleotides are TGTGCCAGCCGAGGGGGGACAGGGGATAATGAAAAACTGTTTTTT.

The chain has TRBV6-4 and TRBJ1-1; no reliable D call. V shed 6 bases and J shed 5 bases, with 13 bases lying between them. The CDR3 covers 13 residues. The germline gives CDR1 MRHNA, CDR2 SNTAGT. CDR3 loop: CASRLSSGTEAFF. CDR3 DNA: TGTGCCAGCAGACTTTCCTCCGGGACTGAAGCTTTCTTT.